The 20 T cell receptor beta chains given below trace back to one sample, sequenced in a study of blood T cell repertoires in COVID-19. Profiled with immunoSEQ multiplex PCR; TCRdb holds only in-frame clones, not every one. The sample records about 180,000 clones, approximately 85% being singletons. Source material: peripheral blood. The receptors were sampled from a man in his sixties with acute or convalescent COVID-19.

The CDR3 region is CASSWTSGNEQFF. In DNA, the CDR3 is TGTGCCAGCAGTTGGACTAGCGGCAATGAGCAGTTCTTC. The chain uses TRBV12-3 or TRBV12-4 and TRBJ2-1; 10 bases line up with TRBD2. The CDR3 length is 13 residues. The V segment lost 4 bases and the J segment 6 bases; nucleotides outside the gene matches: 0.

The V call is TRBV28, the J call TRBJ1-1; D perhaps matches TRBD1 (6 bases). V was clipped by 4 bases and J by 10 bases, with 13 bases between them. The length of the CDR3 is 12 residues. Looked up from germline, CDR1 is MDHEN and CDR2 is SYDVKM. CDR3 sequence: CASSSQGLRAFF. The CDR3 DNA sequence: TGTGCCAGCAGTTCCCAGGGGTTGAGAGCTTTCTTT.

The chain joins TRBV5-1 to TRBJ2-5, with 10 bases aligning to TRBD2. CDR3 length: 17 amino acids. Losses at the gene ends were 3 bases for V and 0 bases for J; bases not matched to a gene: 8. CDR1 SGHRS and CDR2 YFSETQ come from the germline V gene. The CDR3 region is CASSWGTSVSYQETQYF. CDR3 in DNA: TGCGCCAGCAGCTGGGGGACTAGCGTTTCGTACCAAGAGACCCAGTACTTC.

V usage is TRBV10-1 and J usage is TRBJ2-4, with TRBD1 matching 9 bases. Germline V lookup: CDR1 WNHNN, CDR2 SYGVQD (reference sequence). J lost 2 bases, V lost 9 bases, and 17 bases had no gene match. CDR3 size: 18 residues. The CDR3 spells CARARVRDRVSPKNIQYF. CDR3 sequence (DNA): TGCGCCAGGGCCCGAGTACGGGACAGGGTTTCCCCCAAAAACATTCAGTACTTC.

This chain links TRBV4-1 with TRBJ2-1; TRBD1 matches at 7 bases. The CDR3 extends over 18 amino acids. Germline loops: CDR1 MGHRA, CDR2 YSYEKL. V trimming: 2 bases; J trimming: 8 bases; junction bases outside the gene matches: 18. The CDR3 sequence: CASSQRAKGGHGFDEQFF. Here the CDR3 DNA reads TGCGCCAGCAGCCAAAGGGCAAAAGGGGGCCATGGCTTTGATGAGCAGTTCTTC.

The genes are TRBV9 and TRBJ1-1, with no clear D. CDR1 SGDLS and CDR2 YYNGEE come from the germline V gene. The CDR3 extends over 12 amino acids. V was pared by 0 bases and J by 7 bases, with 7 bases between. The DNA of the CDR3 is TGTGCCAGCAGCGTAGAACTAGGTGAAGCTTTCTTT. This encodes CASSVELGEAFF.

The rearrangement links TRBV6-1 to TRBJ1-4; a possible D gene is TRBD1 (6 bases). Germline values: CDR1 MNHNS, CDR2 SASEGT. The CDR3 spans 15 residues. V was cut by 0 bases and J by 8 bases, with 13 bases left in between. CDR3 in amino acids: CASSEAGALREKLFF. In nucleotides, the CDR3 is TGTGCCAGCAGTGAAGCGGGGGCGCTTAGGGAAAAACTGTTTTTT.

The rearrangement uses TRBV9 and TRBJ1-2; D call uncertain. The CDR3 is made up of 14 amino acids. CDR1 is SGDLS and CDR2 is YYNGEE in the germline V gene. The V and J ends lost 3 bases and 0 bases respectively, with 9 bases between them. CDR3 sequence reads: CASSATRANYGYTF. DNA for the CDR3: TGTGCCAGCAGCGCCACTAGAGCTAACTATGGCTACACCTTC.

The rearrangement joins TRBV4-1 to TRBJ2-1, with D perhaps matching TRBD2 (7 bases). V lost 5 bases and J lost 0, with 23 bases in between. The germline CDR1 and CDR2 sequences are MGHRA and YSYEKL. The CDR3 contains 19 residues. CDR3 in DNA: TGCGCCAGCAGCGGACTAGGGCGGGGGCGGGATAGCTCCTACAATGAGCAGTTCTTC. It yields the protein CASSGLGRGRDSSYNEQFF.

The rearrangement joins TRBV3-1 (or the pseudogene TRBV3-2) to TRBJ1-2; 8 bases agree with TRBD1. V lost 1 base and J lost 8; bases outside the gene matches: 6. The CDR3 extends over 14 amino acids. CDR1 is LGHDT and CDR2 is YNNKEL in the germline V gene (reference sequence). CDR3 sequence (DNA): TGTGCCAGCAGCCAAGGAGCAGGGGGCGAAGGCTACACCTTC. It codes for CASSQGAGGEGYTF.

The V call is TRBV28, the J call TRBJ2-1, with 8 bases that match TRBD1. Germline trimming cut 3 bases from V and 5 bases from J; bases unmatched to any gene: 15. The CDR3 runs to 18 residues. The germline gives CDR1 MDHEN, CDR2 SYDVKM. The CDR3 coding sequence is TGTGCCAGCAGTTTCCTTCTCCCGGGACAGGTAGGGGACAATGAGCAGTTCTTC. Translating it yields CASSFLLPGQVGDNEQFF. Filled out from reference TRBV28 and TRBJ2-1, the complete variable domain reads DVKVTQSSRYLVKRTGEKVFLECVQDMDHENMFWYRQDPGLGLRLIYFSYDVKMKEKGDIPEGYSVSREKKERFSLILESASTNQTSMYLCASSFLLPGQVGDNEQFFGPGTRLTVL.

The V gene is TRBV4-3, the J gene TRBJ1-5, with a tentative D call TRBD1 (5 bases). The V end was cut by 0 bases, the J end by 6 bases, with 12 bases between. CDR3 length: 15 amino acids. CDR1 and CDR2 (germline): LGHNA, YSLEER. The chain's CDR3 is CASSQEWQGGQPQHF. CDR3 nucleotides: TGCGCCAGCAGCCAAGAGTGGCAGGGCGGTCAGCCCCAGCATTTT.

This clone was detected once. J is TRBJ1-2 and V is TRBV9; 7 bases agree with TRBD1. This CDR3 has 16 amino acids. The germline V gene has CDR1 SGDLS and CDR2 YYNGEE. V shed 0 bases, J shed 4 bases, and the junction held 9 bases outside the gene matches. CDR3 amino acids: CASSVGAGGRVYGYTF. In DNA form, the CDR3 reads TGTGCCAGCAGCGTAGGGGCAGGGGGTAGAGTCTATGGCTACACCTTC.

The chain has TRBV14 and TRBJ1-1; D is undetermined. CDR1 and CDR2 from the germline V gene are SGHDN and FVKESK. This CDR3 contains 13 residues. Trimming stripped 0 bases from V and 6 bases from J, with 8 bases between. CDR3 DNA sequence: TGTGCCAGCAGCCAAGAGAGTTTCGCTGAAGCTTTCTTT. Amino acid sequence: CASSQESFAEAFF.

The rearrangement joins TRBV7-2 to TRBJ2-2, with a tentative D call TRBD1 (6 bases). Germline lookup yields CDR1 SGHTA and CDR2 FQGNSA. V lost 0 bases, J lost 5 bases, and 16 bases lay in between. This CDR3 is built from 17 residues. The CDR3 is CASSLAGTGQGTGELFF. The CDR3 DNA reads as TGTGCCAGCAGCTTAGCGGGGACCGGCCAGGGGACCGGGGAGCTGTTTTTT. The full variable domain, with the rest looked up from reference TRBV7-2 and TRBJ2-2, is GAGVSQSPSNKVTEKGKDVELRCDPISGHTALYWYRQSLGQGLEFLIYFQGNSAPDKSGLPSDRFSAERTGGSVSTLTIQRTQQEDSAVYLCASSLAGTGQGTGELFFGEGSRLTVL.

The J gene is TRBJ2-6, the V gene TRBV28; 8 positions agree with TRBD1. The ends lost 4 bases at V and 1 base at J; junction bases unmatched: 12. This CDR3 has 19 residues. Per the germline V gene, CDR1 is MDHEN and CDR2 is SYDVKM. The CDR3 coding sequence is TGTGCCAGCAGTTCCCCGACAGGGGCTAAGTATTCTGGGGCCAACGTCCTGACTTTC. Amino acid sequence: CASSSPTGAKYSGANVLTF.

The rearrangement joins TRBV21-1 to TRBJ1-6. TRBV21-1 is deemed a pseudogene. This CDR3 comprises 19 residues. As DNA, the CDR3 is TGTGCCAGCATCCACCCCCGCGCAAGTCGGACGGCGGGTTCCTCACCCCTCCACTTT. This encodes CASIHPRASRTAGSSPLHF.

The chain carries TRBV29-1 and TRBJ2-5; 11 bases align to TRBD1. Looked up from germline, CDR1 is SQVTM and CDR2 is ANQGSEA. Germline trimming cut 0 bases from V and 4 bases from J; bases unmatched to any gene: 7. The CDR3 loop spans 16 amino acids. In nucleotides, the CDR3 is TGCAGCGTTGAAGATCGGGACAGGGGGTTGGGAGAGACCCAGTACTTC. It specifies CSVEDRDRGLGETQYF.

This chain links TRBV19 with TRBJ2-7; 12 nucleotides match TRBD2. This CDR3 is 15 amino acids long. CDR1 is LNHDA and CDR2 is SQIVND in the germline V gene (reference sequence). V lost 5 bases to trimming and J lost 5 bases; unmatched junction nucleotides: 7. CDR3 DNA: TGTGCCAGTAGTGGGCTAGCGGGAGGGTCTCACGAGCAGTACTTC. Translated, it gives CASSGLAGGSHEQYF.

The chain uses TRBV5-8 and TRBJ2-7, with 7 bases that match TRBD1. With V trimmed by 4 bases and J by 2 bases, 12 bases remained unmatched. The CDR3 runs to 16 residues. The V gene's germline CDR1 is SGHTS and CDR2 YDEGEE. The CDR3 loop is CASSPRSGTEAYEQYF. The CDR3, as DNA: TGTGCCAGCAGCCCGCGCTCCGGGACAGAGGCCTACGAGCAGTACTTC.